Shown below are 25 T cell receptor beta chains from a single sample sequenced in a study of PD-1 blockade in classical Hodgkin lymphoma. Repertoires were generated with immunoSEQ multiplex PCR, while TCRdb's copy carries only in-frame clones and drops some. The sample has about 32,000 clones, 65% to 85% seen once. Time point indicated: cycle 4 day 1 (C4D1), after 6 weeks of nivolumab. Each and every patient relapsed after autologous stem cell transplantation, and patients got differing brentuximab vedotin exposure. The input for sequencing was peripheral blood mononuclear cells (PBMCs), taken before the fourth cycle of nivolumab. Source of these receptors: a human donor with classical Hodgkin lymphoma.

The chain uses TRBV5-1 and TRBJ2-3, with TRBD1 as a possible D gene (5 bases). Germline lookup yields CDR1 SGHRS and CDR2 YFSETQ. The CDR3 has 13 amino acids. The ends were cut back, 7 bases at V and 2 bases at J, with 11 bases in the middle. The CDR3 region is CASGSGSTDTQYF. The CDR3 DNA is TGCGCCAGCGGCTCAGGGTCCACAGATACGCAGTATTTT. The variable domain in full, with the rest retrieved from reference TRBV5-1 and TRBJ2-3, is KAGVTQTPRYLIKTRGQQVTLSCSPISGHRSVSWYQQTPGQGLQFLFEYFSETQRNKGNFPGRFSGRQFSNSRSEMNVSTLELGDSALYLCASGSGSTDTQYFGPGTRLTVL.

V and J are TRBV10-3 and TRBJ2-1; 10 nucleotides align to TRBD1. J was trimmed by 6 bases and V by 6 bases; bases with no gene match: 8. The CDR3 consists of 15 residues. In germline, CDR1 is ENHRY, CDR2 SYGVKD. The CDR3 DNA reads TGTGCCATCAGGCCCGGGACAGGGGCTTCCAATGAGCAGTTCTTC. Protein sequence: CAIRPGTGASNEQFF.

The V gene is TRBV19, the J gene TRBJ1-2, with a possible D match to TRBD1 (6 bases). V was pared by 4 bases and J by 9 bases, with 9 bases between. Germline CDR1 LNHDA, CDR2 SQIVND (reference sequence). The CDR3 has 11 residues. DNA for the CDR3: TGTGCCAGTAGTAGGGGGCCTAGCTACACCTTC. Protein: CASSRGPSYTF.

The V and J genes are TRBV27 and TRBJ2-3; 10 bases are shared with TRBD2. Trimming at V came to 6 bases and at J to 5 bases, leaving 8 bases not matched to a gene. The length of the CDR3 is 15 residues. Germline V gene lookup returns CDR1 MNHEY and CDR2 SMNVEV (reference sequence). The CDR3, as DNA: TGTGCCAGCAGGATTCTAGCGGGAGACGGAGATACGCAGTATTTT. It translates to CASRILAGDGDTQYF.

There are a few counts of this clone. The chain carries TRBV7-8 and TRBJ2-2; no clear D gene. Germline V CDR1 and CDR2: SGHVS, FQNEAQ. This CDR3 has 15 residues. Trimming removed 7 bases at V and 6 bases at J, with 18 bases between. CDR3 residues: CASTPDTLFSGELFF. CDR3 coding DNA: TGTGCCAGCACCCCTGACACCTTATTTTCCGGGGAGCTGTTTTTT.

The chain carries TRBV27 and TRBJ1-2, with D unresolved. The CDR3 has 13 amino acids. Germline V gene sequence: CDR1 MNHEY, CDR2 SMNVEV (reference sequence). Trimming shortened V by 0 bases and J by 6 bases, and 8 bases separated the two germline ends. In DNA, the CDR3 is TGTGCCAGCAGTTTATCCCAAAGAAATGGCTACACCTTC. Translated, it gives CASSLSQRNGYTF.

On this clone: Sequence at one end of the junction differs from germline and may be a read error. V usage is TRBV7-9 and J usage is TRBJ2-7; D not resolved. The CDR3 covers 13 residues. CDR1 SEHNR and CDR2 FQNEAQ come from the germline V gene (reference sequence). The CDR3 nucleotides read TGTGCCAACAGCTTAGTTGCTGGGGACGAGCAGTACTTC. Translated, it gives CANSLVAGDEQYF.

The V call is TRBV10-3, the J call TRBJ1-1, with 7 bases fitting TRBD1. V lost 6 bases to trimming and J lost 5 bases; unmatched junction nucleotides: 9. This CDR3 is built from 14 residues. Germline CDR1 ENHRY, CDR2 SYGVKD. DNA for the CDR3: TGTGCCATCAGCCAAACAGGGGCGCAAACTGAAGCTTTCTTT. Its protein product is CAISQTGAQTEAFF.

The table lists this clone with a count of one. The chain recombines TRBV28 with TRBJ1-2, with unresolved D. The CDR3 runs 11 residues. V lost 3 bases and J lost 6, with 5 bases in between. The V gene's germline CDR1 is MDHEN and CDR2 SYDVKM. CDR3 sequence (DNA): TGTGCCAGCAGTTTCGCGCATGGCTACACCTTC. It codes for CASSFAHGYTF.

The J gene is TRBJ1-1, the V gene TRBV18, with TRBD1 matching over 9 bases. This CDR3 spans 17 amino acids. Germline lookup yields CDR1 KGHSH and CDR2 LQKENI. Trimming removed 0 bases from V and 5 bases from J; junction bases left unmatched: 10. The chain's CDR3 is CASSPPGQGIGGTEAFF. In DNA form, the CDR3 reads TGTGCCAGCTCACCACCGGGACAGGGTATCGGTGGGACTGAAGCTTTCTTT.

CDR3 in amino acids: CASRSGQTLANYGYTF. The CDR3 DNA follows: TGTGCCAGCAGATCCGGACAGACACTAGCTAACTATGGCTACACCTTC. This chain joins TRBV5-6 and TRBJ1-2; possibly TRBD1 for D (6 bases). This CDR3 has 16 residues. Looked up from germline, CDR1 is SGHDT and CDR2 is YYEEEE. Trimming shortened V by 5 bases and J by 0 bases, and 17 bases separated the two germline ends.

There are a few counts of this clone. The chain carries TRBV6-5 and TRBJ1-1; maybe TRBD1 (5 bases). The CDR3 sequence is 16 residues long. Between the trimmed V and J ends, which lost 6 bases and 0 bases, there was a span of 17 bases. Germline V gene data show CDR1 as MNHEY and CDR2 as SVGAGI. The CDR3 DNA reads as TGTGCCAGCAGCTACCCTATTTCAGGGATGAACACTGAAGCTTTCTTT. This translates into CASSYPISGMNTEAFF.

The chain couples TRBV9 to TRBJ1-3; D is ambiguous. This CDR3 contains 15 residues. V was trimmed by 0 bases and J by 1 base, leaving 8 bases between them. CDR1 is SGDLS, CDR2 YYNGEE, per germline. The CDR3 protein is CASSVALGSGNTIYF. Written as DNA, the CDR3 is TGTGCCAGCAGCGTAGCTCTAGGGTCTGGAAACACCATATATTTT.

The chain carries TRBV28 and TRBJ1-3; 7 positions agree with TRBD1. The trim removed 5 bases at V and 6 bases at J, leaving 4 bases unmatched. This CDR3 is built from 13 residues. Looked up from germline, CDR1 is MDHEN and CDR2 is SYDVKM. The CDR3 here is CASSIQGENTIYF. CDR3 DNA: TGTGCCAGCAGTATCCAGGGGGAAAACACCATATATTTT.

The chain carries TRBV18 and TRBJ1-1, with D hard to call. V gave up 2 bases and J gave up 0 bases, with 7 bases separating them. The V gene's germline CDR1 is KGHSH and CDR2 LQKENI. This CDR3 region has 14 residues. CDR3 loop: CASSPARLNTEAFF. Written as DNA, the CDR3 is TGTGCCAGCTCACCAGCCCGATTGAACACTGAAGCTTTCTTT.

The chain employs TRBV9 and TRBJ2-1, with D unresolved. Germline V gene data show CDR1 as SGDLS and CDR2 as YYNGEE. V was trimmed by 0 bases and J by 3 bases, leaving 10 bases between them. There are 15 residues in the CDR3. CDR3 in amino acids: CASSVDGRLYNEQFF. The CDR3 nucleotides read TGTGCCAGCAGCGTAGACGGGCGGCTCTACAATGAGCAGTTCTTC.

The V gene is TRBV6-6, the J gene TRBJ2-2, with D possibly being TRBD1 (6 bases). V was trimmed by 6 bases and J by 4 bases, leaving 12 bases between them. The CDR3 contains 14 residues. Germline CDR1 and CDR2: MNHNY and SVGAGI (reference sequence). The DNA of the CDR3 is TGTGCCAGCAGGATGGACAGATTCACCGGGGAGCTGTTTTTT. Its translation: CASRMDRFTGELFF.

The chain carries TRBV5-6 and TRBJ2-7, with D hard to call. This CDR3 comprises 14 residues. V lost 0 bases to trimming and J lost 0 bases, with 7 bases between them. Germline CDR1 SGHDT, CDR2 YYEEEE. The CDR3 DNA sequence: TGTGCCAGCAGCTTGGCTCGTTTCTCCTACGAGCAGTACTTC. Protein: CASSLARFSYEQYF.

This clone appeared a few times. The chain has TRBV9 and TRBJ2-2; the D is unclear. Germline V lookup: CDR1 SGDLS, CDR2 YYNGEE. This CDR3 is built from 14 residues. The V and J ends lost 7 bases and 0 bases respectively, with 10 bases between them. The CDR3 loop reads CASRPGANTGELFF. DNA for the CDR3: TGTGCCAGCCGCCCCGGAGCGAACACCGGGGAGCTGTTTTTT.

CDR3 nucleotides: TGTGCCAGCAGCTTGAATGCGGATAGCAATCAGCCCCAGCATTTT. Its translation is CASSLNADSNQPQHF. The gene calls are TRBV7-2 and TRBJ1-5; the D is unclear. Germline CDR1 is SGHTA and CDR2 is FQGNSA. This CDR3 region has 15 residues. V shed 3 bases and J shed 0 bases, with 9 bases lying between them. Supplemented by reference TRBV7-2 and TRBJ1-5, the full variable domain reads GAGVSQSPSNKVTEKGKDVELRCDPISGHTALYWYRQSLGQGLEFLIYFQGNSAPDKSGLPSDRFSAERTGGSVSTLTIQRTQQEDSAVYLCASSLNADSNQPQHFGDGTRLSIL.

This chain links TRBV28 with TRBJ2-7, with no clear D. Germline lookup yields CDR1 MDHEN and CDR2 SYDVKM. V was pared by 6 bases and J by 6 bases, with 15 bases between. The CDR3 totals 13 residues. The CDR3 loop reads CASREQISLEQYF. DNA for the CDR3: TGTGCCAGCAGGGAACAGATTTCTCTCGAGCAGTACTTC.

CDR3 in DNA: TGTGCCAGCAGTGAATTAATGGGTGAAGCCAAAGAGACCCAGTACTTC. Translated: CASSELMGEAKETQYF. The rearrangement uses TRBV25-1 and TRBJ2-5, with D unresolved. The CDR3 covers 16 residues. The V gene's germline CDR1 is MGHDK and CDR2 SYGVNS. Trimming removed 1 base at V and 3 bases at J, with 15 bases between.

CDR3 DNA: TGCGCCAGCAGCTTGGGAAGCGCTGGAAACACCATATATTTT. Amino acids: CASSLGSAGNTIYF. The gene calls are TRBV5-1 and TRBJ1-3; D remains ambiguous. The CDR3 contains 14 residues. Trimming shortened V by 0 bases and J by 2 bases, and 6 bases separated the two germline ends. Germline V lookup: CDR1 SGHRS, CDR2 YFSETQ.

J is TRBJ2-7 and V is TRBV29-1; no firm D call. The V and J ends lost 2 bases and 0 bases respectively, with 8 bases between them. This CDR3 has 13 amino acids. Germline-derived CDR1 and CDR2 are SQVTM and ANQGSEA. In DNA form, the CDR3 reads TGCAGCGTTGAAAAAGGTTACTCCTACGAGCAGTACTTC. As protein: CSVEKGYSYEQYF.

This clone is a singleton in its sample. The chain has TRBV11-3 and TRBJ2-1, with 12 bases lining up with TRBD2. The CDR3 is made up of 17 amino acids. J was trimmed by 4 bases and V by 4 bases; bases with no gene match: 8. The germline V gene encodes CDR1 SGHNT and CDR2 YENEEA. CDR3 bases: TGTGCCAGCAGCTCAACCCTAGCGGGGGGGCGTTACAATGAGCAGTTCTTC. Translated, it gives CASSSTLAGGRYNEQFF. The full variable domain, completed using reference TRBV11-3 and TRBJ2-1, is EAGVVQSPRYKIIEKKQPVAFWCNPISGHNTLYWYLQNLGQGPELLIRYENEEAVDDSQLPKDRFSAERLKGVDSTLKIQPAELGDSAVYLCASSSTLAGGRYNEQFFGPGTRLTVL.